This is a list of T cell receptor beta chains from one sample in a study of blood T cell repertoires in COVID-19. Measured with immunoSEQ multiplex PCR; TCRdb has only the in-frame clones, and not every one. The sample carries under 200,000 clones, approximately 90% recorded once. Specimen: PBMCs or T cells enriched from blood (not recorded which). The receptors stem from a middle-aged woman in a cohort exposed to, infected with or recovered from COVID-19 (not recorded which). Both conserved end residues are part of each CDR3. A D gene is named only where the DNA matches it firmly. Clone sizes are given selectively: once, few, many, or a class where the clone is expanded.

.,TRBV5-6,TRBJ1-1,.,TGTGCCAGCAGCATAGGACAGTCCACTGAAGCTTTCTTT,CASSIGQSTEAFF
.,TRBV19,TRBJ1-4,.,TGTGCCAGTTCCGAGGATAGGGGGAAAAAACTGTTTTTT,CASSEDRGKKLFF
TRBD2,TRBV7-9,TRBJ2-5,.,TGTGCCAGCAGCTCGGGACTAGCGCGGGAGGGCGGAGAGACCCAGTACTTC,CASSSGLAREGGETQYF
TRBD1,TRBV4-1,TRBJ2-2,.,TGCGCCAGCAGCCACCCCGGGACAGGGGAAAACACCGGGGAGCTGTTTTTT,CASSHPGTGENTGELFF
.,TRBV5-1,TRBJ2-2,.,TGCGCCAGCAGCTTTCGCGGACAGCCCGGGGAGCTGTTTTTT,CASSFRGQPGELFF
TRBD1,TRBV18,TRBJ1-1,.,TGTGCCAGCTCACCACGGGACAGCCTGAACACTGAAGCTTTCTTT,CASSPRDSLNTEAFF
.,TRBV19,TRBJ1-5,.,TGTGCCAGTAGTATTAAGGTCCAGGGGACACAGCCCCAGCATTTT,CASSIKVQGTQPQHF
.,TRBV19,TRBJ1-5,.,TGTGCCAGTAGTGAAGCCCGGGGAAATCAGCCCCAGCATTTT,CASSEARGNQPQHF
.,TRBV9,TRBJ2-5,.,TGTGCCAGCACCGAGGGGGGGGCGGCCCAAGAGACCCAGTACTTC,CASTEGGAAQETQYF
.,TRBV24-1,TRBJ1-1,many,TGTGCCACCAGTGATAGCAGGGTCACTGAAGCTTTCTTT,CATSDSRVTEAFF
.,TRBV5-1,TRBJ2-1,.,TGCGCCAGCAGCTTGGTTCCACAGGAGAACAATGAGCAGTTCTTC,CASSLVPQENNEQFF
TRBD2,TRBV30,TRBJ2-3,.,TGTGCCTGGAGTGTAGGGATGAGCGGGAGGGCACGGCAGTATTTT,CAWSVGMSGRARQYF
.,TRBV7-2,TRBJ2-3,.,TGTGCCAGCAGCTTACCCTACACAGATACGCAGTATTTT,CASSLPYTDTQYF
TRBD1,TRBV5-5,TRBJ2-5,.,TGTGCCAGCAGCGTATACAGGGGCGTGGAGACCCAGTACTTC,CASSVYRGVETQYF
TRBD2,TRBV9,TRBJ2-1,.,TGTGCCAGCAGCGTAGTGAGTAGCGGGTATTACAATGAGCAGTTCTTC,CASSVVSSGYYNEQFF
.,TRBV11-3,TRBJ1-1,few,TGTGCCAGCAGCTCCGGGATCGCTGAGGCTTTCTTT,CASSSGIAEAFF
.,TRBV2,TRBJ1-2,.,TGTGCCAGCAACGAACGTTTTTCAGGCTTCTTCTATGGCTACACCTTC,CASNERFSGFFYGYTF
TRBD1,TRBV7-2,TRBJ2-7,.,TGTGCCAGCAGCTATCGACAGGGCGAGCAGTACTTC,CASSYRQGEQYF
.,TRBV11-2,TRBJ1-2,.,TGTGCCAGCAGCTTATGGAGCCACGTCAACTATGGCTACACCTTC,CASSLWSHVNYGYTF
TRBD1,TRBV19,TRBJ1-1,.,TGTGCCAGTAGTATGGGGACAGCGAACACTGAAGCTTTCTTT,CASSMGTANTEAFF
.,TRBV27,TRBJ1-6,once,TGTGCCAGCAGTTTACTAACAGGGAGTTCACCCCTCCACTTT,CASSLLTGSSPLHF
TRBD1,TRBV5-1,TRBJ1-2,.,TGCGCCAGCAGCCTTGACCAACCGACAGGGGGCTACACCTTC,CASSLDQPTGGYTF
.,TRBV19,TRBJ2-2,.,TGTGCCAGTGTTGCGGTAATAGGCGCCGGGGAGCTGTTTTTT,CASVAVIGAGELFF
.,TRBV24-1,TRBJ1-5,.,TGTGCCACCAGTCCGGCCGAAGGGAGTTATCAGCCCCAGCATTTT,CATSPAEGSYQPQHF
.,TRBV18,TRBJ2-2,once,TGTGCCAGCTCACCACCGAAATCAGGGGATGGCGGGGAGCTGTTTTTT,CASSPPKSGDGGELFF
TRBD2,TRBV30,TRBJ2-7,.,TGTGCCTGGACTAGCGGGAGGGGTGGGAAAAACGAGCAGTACTTC,CAWTSGRGGKNEQYF
TRBD2,TRBV12-3/TRBV12-4,TRBJ2-1,.,TGTGCCAGCGAAGGGCTAGCGGGAACTGAGCAGTTCTTC,CASEGLAGTEQFF
.,TRBV7-9,TRBJ1-4,.,TGTGCCAGCAGCTTAAAAGGGGCGAATGAAAAACTGTTTTTT,CASSLKGANEKLFF
TRBD1,TRBV25-1,TRBJ1-2,.,TGTGCCAGCAGTGACGGACAGGTATACTCCTATGGCTACACCTTC,CASSDGQVYSYGYTF
TRBD1,TRBV10-3,TRBJ2-7,.,TGTGCCATCAGTGATTTCACGACAGGGGCTTACTACGAGCAGTACTTC,CAISDFTTGAYYEQYF
.,TRBV5-5,TRBJ2-7,few,TGTGCCAGCAGCGGCGCGGGACAGCGGCTCTCCGAGCAGTACTTC,CASSGAGQRLSEQYF
TRBD1,TRBV2,TRBJ2-7,.,TGTGCCAGCATTACACCGGACAGGGCGAACTACGAGCAGTACTTC,CASITPDRANYEQYF
TRBD2,TRBV5-8,TRBJ2-1,.,TGTGCCAGCAGCCTGGGGACTAGCGGGTACAATGAGCAGTTCTTC,CASSLGTSGYNEQFF